Below are 26 T cell receptor beta chains sequenced from a single sample in a study of blood T cell repertoires in COVID-19 (dated by TCRdb to the early 2020s). The library was generated by the immunoSEQ multiplex PCR assay. In its TCRdb copy, this immuneACCESS table keeps in-frame sequences only and misses some clones. Where compared with another copy, unresolved V genes explain less than half of these, and the others have no known cause. The sample table records a few hundred thousand clones; approximately 81% of these occur just once. Together, the top ten hold 3.1% of the sample. Sequenced input: peripheral blood. The source of these receptors is a woman under 30 with acute or convalescent COVID-19.

DNA of the CDR3: TGTGCCAGCAGCTTCTCCGGTCCGGCTGAAGCTTTCTTT. It yields the protein CASSFSGPAEAFF. This chain connects TRBV7-9 to TRBJ1-1, with no clear D. Between the trimmed V and J ends, which lost 3 bases and 6 bases, there was a span of 11 bases. Germline lookup yields CDR1 SEHNR and CDR2 FQNEAQ (reference sequence). This CDR3 has 13 residues.

In its sample, this clone was seen a few times. This rearrangement joins TRBV6-6 to TRBJ2-1; D not certain. The CDR3 length is 16 residues. V lost 2 bases and J lost 6, with 17 bases in between. The germline CDR1 and CDR2 sequences are MNHNY and SVGAGI (reference sequence). In DNA, the CDR3 is TGTGCCAGCAGTTACCTAGACCAAACACTATCCAATGAGCAGTTCTTC. It yields the protein CASSYLDQTLSNEQFF.

V and J are TRBV2 and TRBJ1-1; no definite D call. Trimming took off 4 bases at V and 5 bases at J, with 11 bases between the two ends. CDR3 length: 13 residues. The germline CDR1 and CDR2 sequences are SNHLY and FYNNEI. DNA for the CDR3: TGTGCCAGCAGTGCCGTTGGAGGAACTGAAGCTTTCTTT. Its protein product is CASSAVGGTEAFF.

This chain connects TRBV28 to TRBJ2-3, with D maybe TRBD2 (6 bases). CDR3 length equals 14 residues. CDR1 is MDHEN, CDR2 SYDVKM, per germline. The ends were cut back, 7 bases at V and 3 bases at J, with 14 bases in the middle. The CDR3 DNA reads TGTGCCAGCAACCGACTAGGTCCAACAGATACGCAGTATTTT. It is translated as CASNRLGPTDTQYF.

The rearrangement links TRBV4-1 to TRBJ2-7; 7 bases line up with TRBD1. V shed 0 bases and J 2 bases; nucleotides not matched to a gene: 7. The CDR3 is 16 amino acids. Germline loops: CDR1 MGHRA, CDR2 YSYEKL. CDR3 sequence reads: CASSQEGTALPYEQYF. The CDR3 nucleotides read TGCGCCAGCAGCCAAGAAGGGACAGCACTTCCCTACGAGCAGTACTTC.

The CDR3, as DNA: TGTGCCAGCAGCCGATCCCAGGGATATGAGCAGTTCTTC. Its protein is CASSRSQGYEQFF. The chain joins TRBV12-3 or TRBV12-4 to TRBJ2-1, with D maybe TRBD1 (5 bases). V was cut by 6 bases and J by 8 bases, with 14 bases left in between. The CDR3 has 13 amino acids.

Only a few counts were recorded for this clone. The gene calls are TRBV6-5 and TRBJ2-7; the match to TRBD2 covers 12 bases. Germline CDR1 reads MNHEY; CDR2 reads SVGAGI. The V and J ends lost 6 bases and 5 bases, in that order; junction bases with no gene match: 8. This CDR3 contains 15 residues. CDR3 region: CASSDLAGGPDEQYF. Here the CDR3 DNA reads TGTGCCAGCAGCGATCTAGCGGGAGGGCCCGACGAGCAGTACTTC.

The genes are TRBV5-4 and TRBJ2-5; 7 bases map to TRBD1. V dropped 0 bases and J dropped 1; count of bases not matched to a gene: 6. Per the germline V gene, CDR1 is SGHNT and CDR2 is YYREEE (reference sequence). There are 16 residues in the CDR3. The CDR3 region has the DNA TGTGCCAGCAGCTTGGGGACAGGCTTCCTCCAAGAGACCCAGTACTTC. Its translation: CASSLGTGFLQETQYF. Drawing the rest from reference TRBV5-4 and TRBJ2-5, the complete variable domain is ETGVTQSPTHLIKTRGQQVTLRCSSQSGHNTVSWYQQALGQGPQFIFQYYREEENGRGNFPPRFSGLQFPNYSSELNVNALELDDSALYLCASSLGTGFLQETQYFGPGTRLLVL.

The chain links TRBV7-3 to TRBJ2-3; TRBD2 aligns across 7 bases. CDR1 and CDR2 from the germline V gene are SGHTA and FQGTGA. The CDR3 covers 15 residues. V lost 5 bases, J lost 1 base, and 6 bases stayed unmatched. In DNA, the CDR3 is TGTGCCAGCAGCCGGGGGGAGTGGGGCACAGATACGCAGTATTTT. Its translation: CASSRGEWGTDTQYF.

The J gene is TRBJ2-1, the V gene TRBV19, with 10 bases fitting TRBD2. The germline gives CDR1 LNHDA, CDR2 SQIVND (reference sequence). The junction had 5 bases not matched to a gene; V was cut back by 3 bases and J by 6 bases. The CDR3 extends over 15 amino acids. The DNA for the CDR3 is TGTGCCAGTAGTATCGCTAGCGGGAGCAGCAATGAGCAGTTCTTC. Residues: CASSIASGSSNEQFF.

A note on this clone: Other DNA sequences in this specimen translate into the identical CDR3. The chain joins TRBV12-3 or TRBV12-4 to TRBJ1-5; D unresolved. The CDR3 length is 12 residues. V was shortened by 5 bases and J by 0 bases, with 2 bases between the two germline ends. CDR3: CASSHSNQPQHF. The CDR3, as DNA: TGTGCCAGCAGTCATAGCAATCAGCCCCAGCATTTT.

The chain links TRBV7-9 to TRBJ2-1; D call uncertain. CDR1 is SEHNR and CDR2 is FQNEAQ in the germline V gene (reference sequence). This CDR3 has 12 residues. Trimming removed 7 bases at V and 8 bases at J, with 12 bases between. CDR3: CASTDSPHEQFF. As DNA, the CDR3 is TGTGCCAGCACTGATAGCCCCCATGAGCAGTTCTTC.

The gene calls are TRBV27 and TRBJ1-5; D not certain. CDR1 MNHEY and CDR2 SMNVEV come from the germline V gene (reference sequence). The germline V and J ends were trimmed by 5 bases and 4 bases, with 21 bases remaining between them. The CDR3 consists of 17 residues. Here the CDR3 reads CASSPYPWHFTNQPQHF. CDR3 sequence (DNA): TGTGCCAGCAGTCCATACCCCTGGCATTTTACAAATCAGCCCCAGCATTTT.

This clone was found a few times. The gene calls are TRBV9 and TRBJ2-3; 9 bases line up with TRBD2. J gave up 4 bases and V 4 bases, and 7 bases lay outside the gene matches. This CDR3 is built from 15 residues. CDR1 is SGDLS and CDR2 is YYNGEE in the germline V gene. CDR3 amino acids: CASSSSGLASDTQYF. CDR3 sequence (DNA): TGTGCCAGCAGCTCGTCAGGACTAGCGTCAGATACGCAGTATTTT. Together with reference TRBV9 and TRBJ2-3, the CDR3 gives the full variable domain: DSGVTQTPKHLITATGQRVTLRCSPRSGDLSVYWYQQSLDQGLQFLIQYYNGEERAKGNILERFSAQQFPDLHSELNLSSLELGDSALYFCASSSSGLASDTQYFGPGTRLTVL.

The chain links TRBV4-3 to TRBJ2-3, with 12 bases identical to TRBD2. Unmatched junction bases numbered 4, after V lost 1 base and J lost 5 bases. Germline V gene data show CDR1 as LGHNA and CDR2 as YSLEER. The CDR3 length is 16 residues. CDR3 in DNA: TGCGCCAGCAGCCAAGGGACTAGCGGGACGGAAGATACGCAGTATTTT. Translating gives CASSQGTSGTEDTQYF.

This clone was recorded once. This sample includes further DNA sequences coding for the same CDR3. The chain couples TRBV24-1 to TRBJ2-1; 14 bases match TRBD2. Germline V gene lookup returns CDR1 KGHDR and CDR2 SFDVKD. V lost 7 bases and J lost 9; bases outside the gene matches: 4. CDR3 size: 14 residues. This chain's CDR3 is CATSPGLAGAEQFF. In DNA, the CDR3 is TGTGCCACCAGCCCGGGACTAGCGGGAGCTGAGCAGTTCTTC.

This rearrangement joins TRBV29-1 to TRBJ1-3; D remains unclear. The V and J ends lost 4 bases and 7 bases respectively, with 17 bases between them. CDR1 and CDR2 (germline): SQVTM, ANQGSEA. The length of the CDR3 is 14 residues. This CDR3 reads CSVGQFESGNTIYF. The CDR3, as DNA: TGCAGCGTTGGCCAATTCGAGTCGGGGAACACCATATATTTT.

V gene TRBV11-2 combines with J gene TRBJ2-5; no clear D gene. CDR1 is SGHAT, CDR2 FQNNGV, per germline. Trimming left V 6 bases short and J 2 bases short, with 7 bases between. This CDR3 contains 12 residues. This CDR3 reads CASSTSQETQYF. Here the CDR3 DNA reads TGTGCCAGCAGTACGAGTCAAGAGACCCAGTACTTC.

This chain links TRBV27 with TRBJ2-7; 8 bases fit TRBD1. J lost 3 bases, V lost 0 bases, and 7 bases had no gene match. Per the germline V gene, CDR1 is MNHEY and CDR2 is SMNVEV (reference sequence). The CDR3 is 16 amino acids. As DNA, the CDR3 is TGTGCCAGCAGTTTATCGACGACAGGGGTCGACTACGAGCAGTACTTC. Translating it yields CASSLSTTGVDYEQYF.

The chain has TRBV6-5 and TRBJ2-7; 7 bases line up with TRBD2. The V gene's germline CDR1 is MNHEY and CDR2 SVGAGI. CDR3 length: 14 residues. J gave up 1 base and V 4 bases, and 4 bases lay outside the gene matches. The CDR3 loop reads CASSFSSGSYEQYF. The DNA for the CDR3 is TGTGCCAGCAGTTTTTCTAGCGGTTCCTACGAGCAGTACTTC.

This clone has a single count. V usage is TRBV5-1 and J usage is TRBJ2-7, with D possibly matching TRBD1 (6 bases). Trimming removed 5 bases at V and 1 base at J, with 25 bases between. The CDR3 sequence is 18 residues long. Germline loops: CDR1 SGHRS, CDR2 YFSETQ. CDR3 in amino acids: CASSYTLGDRTFSYEQYF. CDR3 bases: TGCGCCAGCAGTTATACCCTAGGTGACAGGACTTTTTCCTACGAGCAGTACTTC. Supplemented by reference TRBV5-1 and TRBJ2-7, the full variable domain reads KAGVTQTPRYLIKTRGQQVTLSCSPISGHRSVSWYQQTPGQGLQFLFEYFSETQRNKGNFPGRFSGRQFSNSRSEMNVSTLELGDSALYLCASSYTLGDRTFSYEQYFGPGTRLTVT.

This chain uses TRBV28 with TRBJ2-7; D is perhaps TRBD1 (5 bases). Germline CDR1 is MDHEN and CDR2 is SYDVKM. The CDR3 has 15 amino acids. Trimming took 5 bases from V and 3 from J, leaving 17 bases between them. The CDR3 coding sequence is TGTGCCAGCAGTCCCCTGGGGCAATTCAACTACGAGCAGTACTTC. It yields the protein CASSPLGQFNYEQYF.

This clone is a singleton in its sample. In DNA form, the CDR3 reads TGTGCCAGCAGCAACTCAGGGTTGGCAGATACGCAGTATTTT. Protein product: CASSNSGLADTQYF. V is TRBV21-1 and J is TRBJ2-3; the DNA was not used to check the table's D call, TRBD1. TRBV21-1 is classified as a pseudogene. This CDR3 comprises 14 residues.

The V and J genes are TRBV18 and TRBJ2-7, with TRBD1 identical over 7 bases. V lost 0 bases and J lost 3; bases outside the gene matches: 11. This CDR3 region has 17 residues. Germline-derived CDR1 and CDR2 are KGHSH and LQKENI. CDR3 amino acids: CASSPPFPGQKNYEQYF. The CDR3 DNA follows: TGTGCCAGCTCACCACCGTTCCCGGGACAGAAGAACTACGAGCAGTACTTC.

The chain recombines TRBV2 with TRBJ2-5; D remains ambiguous. CDR1 and CDR2 from the germline V gene are SNHLY and FYNNEI. This CDR3 region has 11 residues. The V and J ends lost 10 bases and 6 bases respectively, with 12 bases between them. This chain's CDR3 is CATSPRQTQYF. CDR3 DNA sequence: TGTGCCACCAGCCCTAGGCAGACCCAGTACTTC. Complete variable domain (other parts from reference TRBV2 and TRBJ2-5): EPEVTQTPSHQVTQMGQEVILRCVPISNHLYFYWYRQILGQKVEFLVSFYNNEISEKSEIFDDQFSVERPDGSNFTLKIRSTKLEDSAMYFCATSPRQTQYFGPGTRLLVL.

A single count supports this clone. The rearrangement uses TRBV5-1 and TRBJ1-3; TRBD1 is a possible D gene (6 bases). Trimming stripped 0 bases from V and 3 bases from J, with 7 bases between. This CDR3 comprises 14 residues. Germline assignment: CDR1 SGHRS and CDR2 YFSETQ. The DNA for the CDR3 is TGCGCCAGCAGCTTGGCAGGGGTTGGAAACACCATATATTTT. This encodes CASSLAGVGNTIYF.